These 24 T cell receptor beta chains share one sample of origin, sequenced in a study of cytomegalovirus exposure and HLA in healthy donors. Primers: 60 Vbeta forward and 13 Jbeta reverse. Clones were read by immunoSEQ multiplex PCR, and TCRdb kept only the in-frame ones, dropping some. The sample has about 160,000 clones, approximately 81% seen once; the top ten hold under 2%. Input material: PBMCs. These receptors all come from a man between 18 and 35 years old in good health and CMV-seronegative.

The genes are TRBV28 and TRBJ1-1, with D tentatively TRBD1 (5 bases). V was clipped by 2 bases and J by 1 base, with 8 bases between them. The CDR3 loop spans 14 amino acids. In germline, CDR1 is MDHEN, CDR2 SYDVKM. The CDR3 coding sequence is TGTGCCAGCAGTTTAAGACAGCCGAACACTGAAGCTTTCTTT. Residues: CASSLRQPNTEAFF.

J is TRBJ2-1 and V is TRBV5-4; TRBD1 aligns across 10 bases. The CDR3 covers 15 residues. The J segment lost 8 bases and the V segment lost 4 bases, leaving 9 bases of the junction unmatched. From germline, CDR1 is SGHNT and CDR2 YYREEE (reference sequence). CDR3 DNA: TGTGCCAGCAGCCCAAGGGGACAGGGGTTCGATGAGCAGTTCTTC. Amino acids: CASSPRGQGFDEQFF.

V and J are TRBV19 and TRBJ2-5; no definite D call. The CDR3 sequence is 14 residues long. V was clipped by 3 bases and J by 2 bases, with 10 bases between them. The germline V gene has CDR1 LNHDA and CDR2 SQIVND (reference sequence). This chain's CDR3 is CASSIRLVQETQYF. The CDR3 DNA reads TGTGCCAGTAGTATTCGACTGGTTCAAGAGACCCAGTACTTC. The full variable domain, in which reference TRBV19 and TRBJ2-5 provide the parts outside the CDR3, is DGGITQSPKYLFRKEGQNVTLSCEQNLNHDAMYWYRQDPGQGLRLIYYSQIVNDFQKGDIAEGYSVSREKKESFPLTVTSAQKNPTAFYLCASSIRLVQETQYFGPGTRLLVL.

The rearrangement links TRBV7-3 to TRBJ2-1; 13 nucleotides align to TRBD2. The CDR3 extends over 17 amino acids. CDR1 SGHTA and CDR2 FQGTGA come from the germline V gene. Trimming cost V 4 bases and J 1 base; bases outside gene matches: 4. The CDR3 region is CASSSWTSGGSYNEQFF. In nucleotides, the CDR3 is TGTGCCAGCAGCTCCTGGACTAGCGGGGGATCCTACAATGAGCAGTTCTTC.

A few counts support this clone. This rearrangement joins TRBV19 to TRBJ1-3, with TRBD1 as a possible D gene (5 bases). This CDR3 region has 14 residues. Germline CDR1 reads LNHDA; CDR2 reads SQIVND (reference sequence). The ends were cut back, 7 bases at V and 3 bases at J, with 13 bases in the middle. This CDR3 reads CASKEQAVGNTIYF. CDR3 sequence (DNA): TGTGCCAGTAAAGAACAGGCGGTTGGAAACACCATATATTTT.

The table lists this clone with a few counts. The gene calls are TRBV9 and TRBJ2-1; 8 positions match TRBD1. V shed 6 bases, J shed 4 bases, and the junction held 9 bases outside the gene matches. The CDR3 runs 15 residues. Per germline, CDR1 SGDLS and CDR2 YYNGEE. CDR3 sequence (DNA): TGTGCCAGCAACCAACAGGGGGTAGTTTACAATGAGCAGTTCTTC. Encoded protein: CASNQQGVVYNEQFF.

The rearrangement uses TRBV4-3 and TRBJ2-1; 9 nucleotides agree with TRBD2. Germline assignment: CDR1 LGHNA and CDR2 YSLEER. V lost 3 bases and J lost 6; bases outside the gene matches: 3. This CDR3 is built from 14 residues. The CDR3 region is CASSQGTSFNEQFF. The CDR3 nucleotides read TGCGCCAGCAGCCAGGGGACTAGCTTCAATGAGCAGTTCTTC.

The rearrangement uses TRBV11-2 and TRBJ1-4; TRBD1 matches at 7 bases. V lost 8 bases, J lost 7 bases, and 19 bases stayed unmatched. The length of the CDR3 is 17 residues. The germline V gene encodes CDR1 SGHAT and CDR2 FQNNGV. The CDR3, as DNA: TGTGCCAGCCAAAACGCAGCCTTGAGGGGGCGCAGTGAAAAACTGTTTTTT. This encodes CASQNAALRGRSEKLFF.

The gene calls are TRBV5-4 and TRBJ2-2; 10 nucleotides agree with TRBD2. After removal of 2 bases from V and 8 bases from J, the junction contained 9 bases not matched to a gene. Germline CDR1 reads SGHNT; CDR2 reads YYREEE (reference sequence). The CDR3 is made up of 16 amino acids. CDR3 DNA: TGTGCCAGCAGCTTTGTTAGCGGGAGGCCCTATGGGGAGCTGTTTTTT. It codes for CASSFVSGRPYGELFF.

The chain employs TRBV7-9 and TRBJ2-5, with 10 positions matching TRBD1. The germline V gene has CDR1 SEHNR and CDR2 FQNEAQ (reference sequence). V shed 8 bases, J shed 5 bases, and the junction held 5 bases outside the gene matches. This CDR3 region has 13 residues. The CDR3 protein is CASPGTGDETQYF. In DNA form, the CDR3 reads TGTGCCAGCCCCGGGACAGGGGACGAGACCCAGTACTTC.

The sample holds a few counts of this clone. J is TRBJ1-1 and V is TRBV5-6; D remains unclear. Trimming took 5 bases from V and 0 from J, leaving 5 bases between them. The germline V gene encodes CDR1 SGHDT and CDR2 YYEEEE. The CDR3 spans 12 residues. CDR3 in DNA: TGTGCCAGCAGTCGGGTGAACACTGAAGCTTTCTTT. Residues: CASSRVNTEAFF.

This clone has a handful of counts. This chain uses TRBV11-2 with TRBJ2-7, with 10 bases matching TRBD1. This CDR3 spans 14 amino acids. Losses at the gene ends were 3 bases for V and 5 bases for J; bases not matched to a gene: 4. In germline, CDR1 is SGHAT, CDR2 FQNNGV. This chain's CDR3 is CASSFGTGVHEQYF. The CDR3 DNA sequence: TGTGCCAGCAGCTTCGGGACAGGGGTCCACGAGCAGTACTTC.

This clone was detected once. This chain links TRBV11-2 with TRBJ2-7; TRBD2 matches 14 bases. Unmatched junction bases numbered 4, after V lost 2 bases and J lost 7 bases. Per the germline V gene, CDR1 is SGHAT and CDR2 is FQNNGV. CDR3 length: 15 amino acids. This CDR3 is CASSLPGLAGAEQYF. CDR3 in DNA: TGTGCCAGCAGCTTACCGGGACTAGCGGGGGCTGAGCAGTACTTC.

This chain connects TRBV9 to TRBJ2-7; 8 bases agree with TRBD2. J gave up 4 bases and V 0 bases, and 18 bases lay outside the gene matches. Germline CDR1 is SGDLS and CDR2 is YYNGEE. This CDR3 region has 19 residues. CDR3 DNA: TGTGCCAGCAGCGTAGATGGGACTAGTTTAAGACCGACCCAGTACGAGCAGTACTTC. This encodes CASSVDGTSLRPTQYEQYF.

The J gene is TRBJ1-4, the V gene TRBV28; D is unclear. The CDR3 has 15 amino acids. Trimming removed 4 bases from V and 8 bases from J, with 17 bases in between. The germline CDR1 and CDR2 sequences are MDHEN and SYDVKM. CDR3 region: CASSSLLLFSEKLFF. The DNA for the CDR3 is TGTGCCAGCAGTTCGCTCCTCCTATTCTCCGAAAAACTGTTTTTT.

The J gene is TRBJ2-7, the V gene TRBV27; no clear D. Germline V gene sequence: CDR1 MNHEY, CDR2 SMNVEV (reference sequence). V dropped 0 bases and J dropped 5 bases, with 17 bases sitting between them. The CDR3 spans 16 residues. The CDR3 sequence: CASSLSASSLGNEQYF. The CDR3 nucleotides are TGTGCCAGCAGTTTATCGGCCAGTTCCCTGGGCAACGAGCAGTACTTC.

This sequence joins TRBV7-2 and TRBJ2-4, with 7 bases identical to TRBD1. The junction had 13 bases not matched to a gene; V was cut back by 1 base and J by 16 bases. The CDR3 runs 14 residues. CDR1 is SGHTA and CDR2 is FQGNSA in the germline V gene. The CDR3 sequence is CASSLVGTDQSYYF. As DNA, the CDR3 is TGTGCCAGCAGCTTAGTCGGGACAGACCAATCCTATTACTTC.

The chain employs TRBV7-9 and TRBJ1-3; 11 bases fit TRBD1. CDR3 length: 17 amino acids. From germline, CDR1 is SEHNR and CDR2 FQNEAQ (reference sequence). V gave up 5 bases and J gave up 0 bases; unmatched junction bases: 6. DNA for the CDR3: TGTGCCAGCAGCACGGGACAGGGGGGACCCTCTGGAAACACCATATATTTT. Protein: CASSTGQGGPSGNTIYF.

This clone occurred once. The chain combines TRBV6-6 with TRBJ2-7; D unresolved. Looked up from germline, CDR1 is MNHNY and CDR2 is SVGAGI (reference sequence). This CDR3 region has 14 residues. The germline V and J ends were trimmed by 6 bases and 5 bases, with 17 bases remaining between them. The CDR3 loop reads CASSPRGPLDEQYF. The DNA for the CDR3 is TGTGCCAGCAGCCCCAGAGGCCCCCTTGACGAGCAGTACTTC.

The chain couples TRBV2 to TRBJ1-1, with 7 bases aligning to TRBD1. The CDR3 covers 13 residues. V lost 10 bases and J lost 4; bases outside the gene matches: 9. Germline loops: CDR1 SNHLY, CDR2 FYNNEI. CDR3: CATPGPGGTEAFF. DNA of the CDR3: TGTGCCACTCCCGGGCCAGGGGGCACTGAAGCTTTCTTT.

This clone was counted a few times. The chain couples TRBV7-2 to TRBJ2-3, with no clear D. CDR3 length: 12 amino acids. V lost 4 bases and J 3 bases, leaving 5 bases between the germline ends. Looked up from germline, CDR1 is SGHTA and CDR2 is FQGNSA. CDR3 in DNA: TGTGCCAGCAGCTCGGGTACAGATACGCAGTATTTT. Translating it yields CASSSGTDTQYF.

V is TRBV18 and J is TRBJ2-1; D perhaps matches TRBD2 (5 bases). Germline CDR1 is KGHSH and CDR2 is LQKENI. The CDR3 spans 13 residues. V was trimmed by 6 bases and J by 6 bases, leaving 12 bases between them. In DNA form, the CDR3 reads TGTGCCAGCTCCCGGGAATCGGGCAATGAGCAGTTCTTC. Amino acid sequence: CASSRESGNEQFF.

The sample holds a few counts of this clone. This CDR3 is also generated by other DNA sequences in the sample. The chain recombines TRBV5-1 with TRBJ1-1, with TRBD1 matching 8 bases. This CDR3 is 15 amino acids long. With 4 bases clipped from V and 1 base from J, the junction kept 6 bases outside the gene matches. The germline gives CDR1 SGHRS, CDR2 YFSETQ. CDR3 sequence (DNA): TGCGCCAGCAGCCCGAGACAGGGGTCGAACACTGAAGCTTTCTTT. Translating gives CASSPRQGSNTEAFF. Full variable domain (missing parts from reference TRBV5-1 and TRBJ1-1): KAGVTQTPRYLIKTRGQQVTLSCSPISGHRSVSWYQQTPGQGLQFLFEYFSETQRNKGNFPGRFSGRQFSNSRSEMNVSTLELGDSALYLCASSPRQGSNTEAFFGQGTRLTVV.

Only one count was recorded for this clone. J is TRBJ2-5 and V is TRBV5-6, with D possibly being TRBD2 (6 bases). The DNA end is a closer match to TRBJ2-7, so the J assignment may be wrong. The length of the CDR3 is 16 residues. Germline V gene lookup returns CDR1 SGHDT and CDR2 YYEEEE. The CDR3: CASSLASGWSSYEQYF. The CDR3, as DNA: TGTGCCAGCAGCTTGGCGAGCGGGTGGAGCTCCTACGAGCAGTACTTC.